The clone carrying this TCR beta chain was observed a few times. Its target is unknown. This specimen belongs to a study of T-cell reconstitution after alpha-beta-depleted transplantation in children. Trimming cost V 5 bases and J 6 bases; bases outside gene matches: 4. This CDR3 is 13 amino acids long. Germline V lookup: CDR1 MGHRA, CDR2 YSYEKL. Unique molecular identifiers were incorporated into the prepared TCRbeta library. Each CDR3 protein is one row after TCRdb ran MiXCR on the PCR reads. The sample has around 8,800 distinct CDR3 sequences, roughly 18% seen once. The study's findings and limits: Newly produced T cells mostly accounted for T-cell counts and diversity one year post-transplant.

The receptor was isolated from a girl under three years old who had a stem cell transplant for combined immunodeficiency, so the T cells may come from the graft donor. This specimen was PBMCs, mostly from graft donor cells, taken 60 days after TCRalphabeta/CD19-depleted stem cell transplant. The V call is TRBV4-1, the J call TRBJ2-1, with TRBD1 identical over 7 bases. Written as DNA, the CDR3 is TGCGCCAGCAGCAACGACAGGGTCAATGAGCAGTTCTTC. This encodes CASSNDRVNEQFF.